These 20 T cell receptor beta chains share one sample of origin, sequenced in a study of shared clonotypes between healthy human individuals. The table came from immunoSEQ multiplex PCR; TCRdb's copy has only in-frame clones and leaves some out. The repertoire holds fewer than 3 million clones, 85% to 95% seen once, with 0.37% in the top ten. Sample: naive CD4+ T cells from PBMCs. The subset was: CD45RA+ positively selected. The receptors were gathered from a man aged 18 to 35 in good health. Some clones in this sample may be carry-over from other donors' samples.

The genes are TRBV2 and TRBJ1-2, with D unclear. Germline CDR1 and CDR2: SNHLY and FYNNEI. This CDR3 region has 12 residues. Trimming stripped 8 bases from V and 2 bases from J, with 9 bases between. CDR3 protein: CASSAANYGYTF. The CDR3 nucleotides are TGTGCCAGCTCGGCAGCCAACTATGGCTACACCTTC.

The chain recombines TRBV19 with TRBJ2-7, with D perhaps being TRBD1 or TRBD2 (5 bases each). CDR3 size: 13 residues. Between the trimmed V and J ends, which lost 5 bases and 0 bases, there was a span of 8 bases. Germline CDR1 is LNHDA and CDR2 is SQIVND (reference sequence). Written as DNA, the CDR3 is TGTGCCAGTAGTGGGACCGCCTCCTACGAGCAGTACTTC. It yields the protein CASSGTASYEQYF.

The chain uses TRBV5-4 and TRBJ2-1; D not resolved. Germline lookup yields CDR1 SGHNT and CDR2 YYREEE (reference sequence). The CDR3 contains 15 residues. Between the trimmed V and J ends, which lost 4 bases and 5 bases, there was a span of 16 bases. CDR3 DNA: TGTGCCAGCAGCCCTAAATTGGTGGATGACAATGAGCAGTTCTTC. Its protein product is CASSPKLVDDNEQFF.

J is TRBJ1-1 and V is TRBV28, with D unresolved. CDR1 is MDHEN, CDR2 SYDVKM, per germline. Trimming cost V 1 base and J 1 base, with 13 bases left between them. The CDR3 extends over 16 amino acids. Written as DNA, the CDR3 is TGTGCCAGCAGTTTATCCCCCACGCTCTCGAACACTGAAGCTTTCTTT. Protein: CASSLSPTLSNTEAFF. Using reference TRBV28 and TRBJ1-1 for the parts outside the CDR3, the full variable domain is DVKVTQSSRYLVKRTGEKVFLECVQDMDHENMFWYRQDPGLGLRLIYFSYDVKMKEKGDIPEGYSVSREKKERFSLILESASTNQTSMYLCASSLSPTLSNTEAFFGQGTRLTVV.

The chain recombines TRBV6-5 with TRBJ2-2; possibly TRBD2 for D (5 bases). In germline, CDR1 is MNHEY, CDR2 SVGAGI. The germline V and J ends were trimmed by 5 bases and 5 bases, with 6 bases remaining between them. The CDR3 has 12 amino acids. This chain's CDR3 is CASSKRTGELFF. The CDR3 coding sequence is TGTGCCAGCAGTAAGCGGACCGGGGAGCTGTTTTTT.

In nucleotides, the CDR3 is TGTGCCAGCAGCTTAGACCGGGACGCGAGAACGGAGACCCAGTACTTC. Protein sequence: CASSLDRDARTETQYF. The V and J genes are TRBV7-6 and TRBJ2-5, with D perhaps assigned TRBD1 or TRBD2 (5 bases each). Deletions cut 1 base from V and 5 bases from J, with 17 bases between. There are 16 residues in the CDR3. Germline CDR1 reads SGHVS; CDR2 reads FNYEAQ.

V gene TRBV11-1 combines with J gene TRBJ2-2; D is perhaps TRBD2 (5 bases). V was pared by 1 base and J by 7 bases, with 7 bases between. The germline V gene encodes CDR1 SGHAT and CDR2 FQDESV (reference sequence). This CDR3 region has 13 residues. The CDR3 nucleotides read TGTGCCAGCAGCTTAGAGGCGGGCGGGGAGCTGTTTTTT. Translated: CASSLEAGGELFF.

In this sample, this clone turned up once. This chain connects TRBV5-5 to TRBJ1-2; D remains unclear. Trimming took off 4 bases at V and 5 bases at J, with 15 bases between the two ends. Germline V gene sequence: CDR1 SGHKS, CDR2 YYEKEE (reference sequence). The CDR3 covers 14 residues. The CDR3 loop is CASSNLGGLYGYTF. The CDR3 region has the DNA TGTGCCAGCAGCAACCTGGGAGGGCTGTATGGCTACACCTTC.

The rearrangement links TRBV30 to TRBJ1-5; possibly TRBD1 for D (6 bases). Looked up from germline, CDR1 is GTSNPN and CDR2 is SVGIG (reference sequence). The CDR3 covers 14 residues. Trimming removed 1 base at V and 6 bases at J, with 13 bases between. The CDR3 here is CAWSDLRGSQPQHF. The CDR3 DNA reads TGTGCCTGGAGTGACCTCAGGGGAAGTCAGCCCCAGCATTTT.

Regarding this clone: Other DNA sequences in the sample encode the same CDR3. The V call is TRBV11-3, the J call TRBJ2-1, with 9 bases lining up with TRBD2. The germline V gene encodes CDR1 SGHNT and CDR2 YENEEA. Trimming took 4 bases from V and 1 from J; bases not matched to a gene: 5. The CDR3 covers 16 residues. The CDR3 DNA follows: TGTGCCAGCAGCTCCAGGCTAGCGGGATCCTACAATGAGCAGTTCTTC. It encodes CASSSRLAGSYNEQFF.

The chain is built from TRBV28 and TRBJ1-4; D is unresolved. Germline V CDR1 and CDR2: MDHEN, SYDVKM. V lost 6 bases and J lost 8, with 19 bases in between. CDR3 size: 15 residues. The CDR3 loop is CASRTIEEGTEKLFF. The CDR3 DNA reads TGTGCCAGCAGAACGATAGAGGAGGGAACCGAAAAACTGTTTTTT.

The rearrangement links TRBV5-1 to TRBJ1-4; tentatively, D is TRBD1 (5 bases). The CDR3 contains 14 residues. The V gene's germline CDR1 is SGHRS and CDR2 YFSETQ. The V gene lost 1 base and the J gene lost 6 bases, with 10 bases spanning the gap. DNA for the CDR3: TGCGCCAGCAGCTTGTTCGACAGAGATGAAAAACTGTTTTTT. It encodes CASSLFDRDEKLFF.

This clone was seen once. The V call is TRBV11-2, the J call TRBJ2-1; D ambiguous. Germline loops: CDR1 SGHAT, CDR2 FQNNGV. The CDR3 runs to 14 residues. Trimming cost V 5 bases and J 10 bases, with 18 bases left between them. CDR3 nucleotide sequence: TGTGCCAGCAGCCAGACTGTGAATTTAGAGGAGCAGTTCTTC. It yields the protein CASSQTVNLEEQFF.

This rearrangement joins TRBV18 to TRBJ1-1; D remains ambiguous. Trimming removed 1 base at V and 2 bases at J, with 8 bases between. Looked up from germline, CDR1 is KGHSH and CDR2 is LQKENI. CDR3 length: 14 residues. Written as DNA, the CDR3 is TGTGCCAGCTCACCACGTTTCCTCAACACTGAAGCTTTCTTT. As protein: CASSPRFLNTEAFF.

Points on this clone: The same CDR3 is also encoded by other DNA sequences in this sample. This chain uses TRBV2 with TRBJ1-1, with 7 bases matching TRBD1. The CDR3 is made up of 13 amino acids. Germline V gene lookup returns CDR1 SNHLY and CDR2 FYNNEI. The J segment lost 1 base and the V segment lost 6 bases, leaving 2 bases of the junction unmatched. CDR3 sequence reads: CASRRQGNTEAFF. CDR3 DNA: TGTGCCAGCAGAAGACAGGGGAACACTGAAGCTTTCTTT.

The chain uses TRBV28 and TRBJ2-4; weak D call: TRBD1 (5 bases). Germline V gene lookup returns CDR1 MDHEN and CDR2 SYDVKM. The CDR3 is 16 amino acids. V lost 2 bases and J lost 2, with 13 bases in between. CDR3 nucleotides: TGTGCCAGCAGTTTACCAGGGATTGCGTCCAAAAACATTCAGTACTTC. The encoded protein is CASSLPGIASKNIQYF. The complete variable domain, with remaining parts taken from reference TRBV28 and TRBJ2-4, reads DVKVTQSSRYLVKRTGEKVFLECVQDMDHENMFWYRQDPGLGLRLIYFSYDVKMKEKGDIPEGYSVSREKKERFSLILESASTNQTSMYLCASSLPGIASKNIQYFGAGTRLSVL.

The J gene is TRBJ2-3, the V gene TRBV5-1; D is uncertain. Germline V CDR1 and CDR2: SGHRS, YFSETQ. This CDR3 has 11 amino acids. V was shortened by 7 bases and J by 3 bases, with 6 bases between the two germline ends. CDR3 sequence: CASAETDTQYF. CDR3 in DNA: TGCGCCAGCGCTGAGACAGATACGCAGTATTTT.

V and J are TRBV18 and TRBJ2-7; 8 bases map to TRBD1. Unmatched junction bases numbered 10, after V lost 3 bases and J lost 3 bases. CDR3 length: 16 amino acids. CDR1 and CDR2 (germline): KGHSH, LQKENI. CDR3 in amino acids: CASSPFSGQGFYEQYF. The CDR3 DNA sequence: TGTGCCAGCTCACCGTTTTCCGGACAGGGCTTCTACGAGCAGTACTTC.

The genes are TRBV18 and TRBJ1-1; D unclear. The CDR3 runs to 12 residues. CDR1 is KGHSH, CDR2 LQKENI, per germline. Between the trimmed V and J ends, which lost 4 bases and 7 bases, there was a span of 10 bases. The CDR3 DNA reads as TGTGCCAGCTCACTAAGGACGGATGAAGCTTTCTTT. Its translation is CASSLRTDEAFF. Using reference TRBV18 and TRBJ1-1 for the parts outside the CDR3, the full variable domain is NAGVMQNPRHLVRRRGQEARLRCSPMKGHSHVYWYRQLPEEGLKFMVYLQKENIIDESGMPKERFSAEFPKEGPSILRIQQVVRGDSAAYFCASSLRTDEAFFGQGTRLTVV.

The rearrangement uses TRBV28 and TRBJ2-7, with no clear D. The CDR3 contains 14 residues. From germline, CDR1 is MDHEN and CDR2 SYDVKM. Trimming pared 4 bases from V and 2 bases from J, leaving 12 bases between. The CDR3 sequence is CASSSPGGTYEQYF. In DNA form, the CDR3 reads TGTGCCAGCAGTTCTCCGGGCGGCACCTACGAGCAGTACTTC.